Listed below are T cell receptor beta chains from one sample, sequenced in a study of beta chain features in type 1 diabetes. Assay: immunoSEQ multiplex PCR; the TCRdb copy retains only in-frame clones and omits some. The repertoire has over 40,000 clones, 66% of them found once; the top ten carry less than 2%. Source material: Tregs from blood. The receptors derive from a man aged 25 to 40 with type 1 diabetes. Some clones in this sample may be carry-over from other donors' samples. Both conserved end residues are part of each CDR3. A D gene is named only where the DNA matches it firmly. Only some rows state a clone size, as once, few, many or a class for expanded clones.

clone_size: -; j_call: TRBJ2-7; v_call: TRBV7-2; d_call: TRBD1; cdr3_aa: CASRLTGGNSYEQYF; cdr3_nt: TGTGCCAGCAGACTAACAGGGGGCAACTCCTACGAGCAGTACTTC
clone_size: -; j_call: TRBJ1-1; v_call: TRBV5-1; d_call: -; cdr3_aa: CASTRGSVNTEAFF; cdr3_nt: TGCGCCAGCACCCGGGGGTCGGTGAACACTGAAGCTTTCTTT
clone_size: -; j_call: TRBJ2-6; v_call: TRBV11-1; d_call: TRBD1; cdr3_aa: CASSSDRGVDGANVLTF; cdr3_nt: TGTGCCAGCAGCTCAGACAGGGGAGTGGACGGGGCCAACGTCCTGACTTTC
clone_size: -; j_call: TRBJ2-6; v_call: TRBV28; d_call: -; cdr3_aa: CASSQYSGANVLTF; cdr3_nt: TGTGCCAGCAGTCAGTACTCTGGGGCCAACGTCCTGACTTTC
clone_size: -; j_call: TRBJ2-7; v_call: TRBV5-1; d_call: -; cdr3_aa: CASSPRDFYEQYF; cdr3_nt: TGCGCCAGCAGCCCCAGGGACTTCTACGAGCAGTACTTC
clone_size: -; j_call: TRBJ1-2; v_call: TRBV19; d_call: -; cdr3_aa: CASSPGIRTNYGYTF; cdr3_nt: TGTGCCAGTAGTCCCGGGATCCGTACTAACTATGGCTACACCTTC
clone_size: -; j_call: TRBJ1-1; v_call: TRBV7-9; d_call: TRBD1; cdr3_aa: CASSLARTGGTEAFF; cdr3_nt: TGTGCCAGCAGCTTAGCCAGGACAGGGGGCACTGAAGCTTTCTTT
clone_size: -; j_call: TRBJ2-1; v_call: TRBV29-1; d_call: -; cdr3_aa: CSVGNGGHNEQFF; cdr3_nt: TGCAGCGTTGGGAACGGGGGACACAATGAGCAGTTCTTC
clone_size: -; j_call: TRBJ2-1; v_call: TRBV2; d_call: -; cdr3_aa: CASSGKGVYNEQFF; cdr3_nt: TGTGCCAGCAGTGGCAAGGGGGTTTACAATGAGCAGTTCTTC
clone_size: few; j_call: TRBJ2-3; v_call: TRBV6-6; d_call: -; cdr3_aa: CASSMLGAQYF; cdr3_nt: TGTGCCAGCAGTATGCTAGGTGCGCAGTATTTT
clone_size: -; j_call: TRBJ2-3; v_call: TRBV6-6; d_call: -; cdr3_aa: CASRSAGRTDTQYF; cdr3_nt: TGTGCCAGCAGGAGTGCAGGGAGGACAGATACGCAGTATTTT
clone_size: few; j_call: TRBJ2-5; v_call: TRBV2; d_call: TRBD2; cdr3_aa: CASSDGLAGETQYF; cdr3_nt: TGTGCCAGCAGTGACGGTCTAGCGGGGGAGACCCAGTACTTC
clone_size: -; j_call: TRBJ2-5; v_call: TRBV19; d_call: -; cdr3_aa: CASSMGFGGGSETQYF; cdr3_nt: TGTGCCAGTAGTATGGGTTTTGGGGGCGGCTCGGAGACCCAGTACTTC
clone_size: -; j_call: TRBJ1-3; v_call: TRBV11-2; d_call: TRBD1; cdr3_aa: CASSATGGGNTIYF; cdr3_nt: TGTGCCAGCAGCGCGACAGGGGGTGGAAACACCATATATTTT
clone_size: -; j_call: TRBJ1-4; v_call: TRBV7-2; d_call: -; cdr3_aa: CASSLRRASNEKLFF; cdr3_nt: TGTGCCAGCAGCTTAAGGAGGGCGTCGAATGAAAAACTGTTTTTT
clone_size: -; j_call: TRBJ2-3; v_call: TRBV18; d_call: -; cdr3_aa: CASSPLTVADTDTQYF; cdr3_nt: TGTGCCAGCTCACCGCTAACAGTGGCAGACACAGATACGCAGTATTTT
clone_size: -; j_call: TRBJ2-1; v_call: TRBV30; d_call: -; cdr3_aa: CAWSWGGPLNEQFF; cdr3_nt: TGTGCCTGGAGTTGGGGGGGCCCCCTTAATGAGCAGTTCTTC
clone_size: -; j_call: TRBJ2-7; v_call: TRBV7-2; d_call: -; cdr3_aa: CASTGGLSYEQYF; cdr3_nt: TGTGCCAGCACCGGCGGCCTATCCTACGAGCAGTACTTC
clone_size: once; j_call: TRBJ2-2; v_call: TRBV27; d_call: TRBD2; cdr3_aa: CASIASGNTGELFF; cdr3_nt: TGTGCCAGCATCGCTAGCGGGAACACCGGGGAGCTGTTTTTT
clone_size: -; j_call: TRBJ2-7; v_call: TRBV9; d_call: -; cdr3_aa: CASSLPEQYF; cdr3_nt: TGTGCCAGCAGCCTCCCGGAGCAGTACTTC
clone_size: few; j_call: TRBJ1-1; v_call: TRBV30; d_call: -; cdr3_aa: CAWSVRWGTVTEAFF; cdr3_nt: TGTGCCTGGAGTGTACGATGGGGCACTGTCACTGAAGCTTTCTTT
clone_size: -; j_call: TRBJ2-7; v_call: TRBV10-1; d_call: -; cdr3_aa: CARYEQYF; cdr3_nt: TGCGCCCGCTACGAGCAGTACTTC
clone_size: -; j_call: TRBJ2-3; v_call: TRBV5-1; d_call: TRBD1; cdr3_aa: CASSGGQGAGDTQYF; cdr3_nt: TGCGCCAGCAGCGGGGGACAGGGGGCAGGAGATACGCAGTATTTT
clone_size: few; j_call: TRBJ2-7; v_call: TRBV10-3; d_call: -; cdr3_aa: CAISETTERVNPEQYF; cdr3_nt: TGTGCCATCAGTGAGACCACAGAACGAGTAAACCCCGAGCAGTACTTC
clone_size: -; j_call: TRBJ2-5; v_call: TRBV9; d_call: -; cdr3_aa: CASSPLGGAGETQYF; cdr3_nt: TGTGCCAGCAGCCCCCTAGGCGGGGCGGGAGAGACCCAGTACTTC
clone_size: few; j_call: TRBJ2-3; v_call: TRBV14; d_call: -; cdr3_aa: CASRRASTDTQYF; cdr3_nt: TGTGCCAGCAGGAGGGCTAGCACAGATACGCAGTATTTT
clone_size: -; j_call: TRBJ2-1; v_call: TRBV12-5; d_call: -; cdr3_aa: CASGLPSGGSGDNEQFF; cdr3_nt: TGTGCTAGTGGTTTGCCCTCTGGGGGTAGCGGAGACAATGAGCAGTTCTTC
clone_size: -; j_call: TRBJ2-5; v_call: TRBV6-5; d_call: TRBD2; cdr3_aa: CASSPGGGVETQYF; cdr3_nt: TGTGCCAGCAGCCCCGGTGGGGGGGTAGAGACCCAGTACTTC
clone_size: -; j_call: TRBJ2-5; v_call: TRBV20-1; d_call: -; cdr3_aa: CSASMETQYF; cdr3_nt: TGCAGTGCTAGTATGGAGACCCAGTACTTC
clone_size: once; j_call: TRBJ2-4; v_call: TRBV20-1; d_call: -; cdr3_aa: CSASFREGQYF; cdr3_nt: TGCAGTGCTAGTTTCAGAGAGGGTCAGTACTTC
clone_size: -; j_call: TRBJ2-3; v_call: TRBV2; d_call: TRBD2; cdr3_aa: CASSEQSSGGLDTQYF; cdr3_nt: TGTGCCAGCAGTGAACAGTCTAGCGGGGGGTTAGATACGCAGTATTTT
clone_size: -; j_call: TRBJ2-5; v_call: TRBV5-6; d_call: -; cdr3_aa: CASSLGAQRMQYF; cdr3_nt: TGTGCCAGCAGCTTGGGGGCTCAACGAATGCAGTACTTC
clone_size: -; j_call: TRBJ2-7; v_call: TRBV19; d_call: TRBD1; cdr3_aa: CASTLNRDRAHEQYF; cdr3_nt: TGTGCCAGTACCCTGAACCGGGACAGGGCCCACGAGCAGTACTTC
clone_size: -; j_call: TRBJ2-5; v_call: TRBV4-2; d_call: TRBD2; cdr3_aa: CASSQVGRLKTGGETQYF; cdr3_nt: TGTGCCAGCAGCCAAGTCGGTCGCTTGAAAACGGGGGGAGAGACCCAGTACTTC
clone_size: -; j_call: TRBJ1-2; v_call: TRBV7-2; d_call: -; cdr3_aa: CASSPSYYGYTF; cdr3_nt: TGTGCCAGCAGCCCTAGCTACTATGGCTACACCTTC
clone_size: once; j_call: TRBJ2-7; v_call: TRBV28; d_call: -; cdr3_aa: CASSLGAINTYEQYF; cdr3_nt: TGTGCCAGCAGTTTAGGGGCTATCAACACCTACGAGCAGTACTTC
clone_size: -; j_call: TRBJ2-1; v_call: TRBV5-4; d_call: TRBD2; cdr3_aa: CASSLRSGVDNEQFF; cdr3_nt: TGTGCCAGCAGCTTGAGGAGCGGGGTCGACAATGAGCAGTTCTTC
clone_size: -; j_call: TRBJ2-5; v_call: TRBV9; d_call: -; cdr3_aa: CASSPDSMGETQYF; cdr3_nt: TGTGCCAGCAGCCCGGACTCCATGGGAGAGACCCAGTACTTC
clone_size: -; j_call: TRBJ2-1; v_call: TRBV15; d_call: TRBD2; cdr3_aa: CATSSPSGGALNEQFF; cdr3_nt: TGTGCCACCAGCAGCCCCAGCGGGGGGGCCTTAAATGAGCAGTTCTTC
clone_size: -; j_call: TRBJ2-7; v_call: TRBV11-2; d_call: -; cdr3_aa: CASRSTELSYEQYF; cdr3_nt: TGTGCCAGCAGATCCACAGAGCTCTCCTACGAGCAGTACTTC
clone_size: once; j_call: TRBJ1-5; v_call: TRBV6-5; d_call: -; cdr3_aa: CASSYSGANQPQHF; cdr3_nt: TGTGCCAGCAGTTACTCGGGGGCCAATCAGCCCCAGCATTTT
clone_size: -; j_call: TRBJ1-2; v_call: TRBV4-1; d_call: -; cdr3_aa: CASSQGAFYGYTF; cdr3_nt: TGCGCCAGCAGCCAAGGGGCCTTCTATGGCTACACCTTC
clone_size: -; j_call: TRBJ1-1; v_call: TRBV4-1; d_call: -; cdr3_aa: CASSQLRDTEAFF; cdr3_nt: TGCGCCAGCAGCCAGCTCCGGGACACTGAAGCTTTCTTT
clone_size: once; j_call: TRBJ1-1; v_call: TRBV29-1; d_call: -; cdr3_aa: CSPSTWTALVSEAFF; cdr3_nt: TGCAGCCCTTCCACCTGGACAGCCTTAGTGTCTGAAGCTTTCTTT
clone_size: once; j_call: TRBJ2-7; v_call: TRBV18; d_call: TRBD2; cdr3_aa: CASSPAGGYEQYF; cdr3_nt: TGTGCCAGCTCACCAGCGGGAGGCTACGAGCAGTACTTC
clone_size: -; j_call: TRBJ1-2; v_call: TRBV7-2; d_call: TRBD1; cdr3_aa: CASSLDRGYGYTF; cdr3_nt: TGTGCCAGCAGCCTGGACAGGGGGTATGGCTACACCTTC
clone_size: -; j_call: TRBJ1-6; v_call: TRBV18; d_call: -; cdr3_aa: CASSPWAGNSPLHF; cdr3_nt: TGTGCCAGCTCACCATGGGCCGGTAATTCACCCCTCCACTTT